The rows below give T cell receptor beta chains drawn from one sample of a study of a mutant IDH1 vaccine in newly diagnosed glioma. Using immunoSEQ multiplex PCR, the repertoire was profiled, and TCRdb retains in-frame clones only, with some absent. The sample carries 99,000 or so clones, around nine tenths recorded once. The sample in question was PBMCs, obtained from a glioma patient treated with radiotherapy, temozolomide or both. The receptors here all came from a woman in her forties or fifties with glioma. Each CDR3 is given with its conserved first and last residue. D genes are given only for firm matches. Expanded clones are given a class, and other clones once, few, many or no size at all.

V	J	size	D	DNA	CDR3
TRBV5-4	TRBJ2-7	.	TRBD2	TGTGCCAGCAGCTTGGGAAGCGGGAGCTACGAGCAGTACTTC	CASSLGSGSYEQYF
TRBV7-8	TRBJ2-2	.	.	TGTGCCAGCAGCTTAGTCGTCGAAGGGTACCAACCGCGCAACACCGGGGAGCTGTTTTTT	CASSLVVEGYQPRNTGELFF
TRBV30	TRBJ2-7	.	.	TGTGCCTGGTCCCAATGGGGCGGGGCCGCCTACGAGCAGTACTTC	CAWSQWGGAAYEQYF
TRBV14	TRBJ1-4	.	TRBD1	TGTGCCAGCAGACTCAGGGGGCGGAATGAAAAACTGTTTTTT	CASRLRGRNEKLFF
TRBV18	TRBJ2-7	.	.	TGTGCCAGCTCACCTCAGGAGGGGGTAGGGATCTACGAGCAGTACTTC	CASSPQEGVGIYEQYF
TRBV5-1	TRBJ1-1	.	.	TGCGCCAGCAGCTTGGCCCCGACTACTTCGGAGACTGAAGCTTTCTTT	CASSLAPTTSETEAFF
TRBV11-3	TRBJ1-5	.	.	TGTGCCAGCAGCCGGCCTGATTGGGACCTAGGTCGGAATCAGCCCCAGCATTTT	CASSRPDWDLGRNQPQHF
TRBV5-6	TRBJ2-2	.	TRBD2	TGTGCCAGCAGCTTGGAGCTAGCGGGAGATAGCGGGGAGCTGTTTTTT	CASSLELAGDSGELFF
TRBV5-6	TRBJ1-6	.	TRBD1	TGTGCCAGCAGCACCGGGACAGTTAATTCACCCCTCCACTTT	CASSTGTVNSPLHF
TRBV5-1	TRBJ2-2	.	.	TGCGCCGGGAGGCAGGGGCAAAACACCGGGGAGCTGTTTTTT	CAGRQGQNTGELFF
TRBV6-1	TRBJ2-7	.	.	TGTGCCAGCAGTCGGGCATCGCACTACGAGCAGTACTTC	CASSRASHYEQYF
TRBV10-3	TRBJ2-2	.	TRBD2	TGTGCCATCAGTGAGAGGGCGAGCGGGAGGGCCGGGGAGCTGTTTTTT	CAISERASGRAGELFF
TRBV15	TRBJ1-6	.	TRBD1	TGTGCCACCAGCAGAGAGGACAGGGATAATTCACCCCTCCACTTT	CATSREDRDNSPLHF
TRBV7-9	TRBJ2-5	once	TRBD2	TGTGCCAGCAGCTTAGCGGTACTAGCGGGAGTAGAGACCCAGTACTTC	CASSLAVLAGVETQYF
TRBV11-2	TRBJ1-4	.	.	TGTGCCAGCAGCTTACAACCGGGTCCTGGTGAAAAACTGTTTTTT	CASSLQPGPGEKLFF
TRBV7-3	TRBJ1-1	.	.	TGTGCCAGCAGCTCGCAGGGTAACACTGAAGCTTTCTTT	CASSSQGNTEAFF
TRBV19	TRBJ2-2	.	TRBD2	TGTGCCAGTAGTATACTAGCGGGAGGGCCCGACACCGGGGAGCTGTTTTTT	CASSILAGGPDTGELFF
TRBV5-5	TRBJ2-7	.	.	TGTGCCAGCAGCTCAAGCGACTACGAGCAGTACTTC	CASSSSDYEQYF
TRBV7-2	TRBJ1-5	.	.	TGTGCCAGCAGCTCCACGGGGGGCCGCAATCAGCCCCAGCATTTT	CASSSTGGRNQPQHF
TRBV5-1	TRBJ2-7	.	.	TGCGCCAGCAGCTTGTTCGGGGTCTACGAGCAGTACTTC	CASSLFGVYEQYF
TRBV27	TRBJ2-7	.	TRBD1	TGTGCCAGCAGGACGACAGGGACAGGGGTCAACTACGAGCAGTACTTC	CASRTTGTGVNYEQYF
TRBV10-1	TRBJ2-1	.	.	TGCGCCAGCAGCCCCGGAACTAGCTCAGAATCCTACAATGAGCAGTTCTTC	CASSPGTSSESYNEQFF
TRBV29-1	TRBJ1-2	.	.	TGCAGCGTTGGGGGGGGGCGAAACTATGGCTACACCTTC	CSVGGGRNYGYTF
TRBV10-3	TRBJ1-4	.	TRBD1	TGTGCCATCAAACAGGGGGTTAATGAAAAACTGTTTTTT	CAIKQGVNEKLFF
TRBV30	TRBJ1-5	.	.	TGTGCCTGGAGTCGGGAGGGAGGGCAGCCCCAGCATTTT	CAWSREGGQPQHF
TRBV5-1	TRBJ2-7	.	.	TGCGCCAGCAGCTTGGTGGGAGGGGGCGCATCTTTCATTAACGAGCAGTACTTC	CASSLVGGGASFINEQYF
TRBV9	TRBJ2-7	once	TRBD1	TGTGCCAGCAGCGTCGGGACAGGGGGCTCCTACGAGCAGTACTTC	CASSVGTGGSYEQYF
TRBV19	TRBJ2-2	once	.	TGTGCCAGTAGTATGCGCGGGAACACCGGGGAGCTGTTTTTT	CASSMRGNTGELFF
TRBV7-6	TRBJ2-5	few	TRBD2	TGTGCCAGCAGCCCCCGACTAGCTGGGCAGACCCAGTACTTC	CASSPRLAGQTQYF
TRBV9	TRBJ1-2	.	.	TGTGCCAGCAGCGTATCGAGGGCGAAGGGTGGCTACACCTTC	CASSVSRAKGGYTF
TRBV25-1	TRBJ2-7	.	.	TGTGCCAGCAGTGGCGTCCGGGACGGTCGACACGAGCAGTACTTC	CASSGVRDGRHEQYF
TRBV2	TRBJ1-3	few	.	TGTGCCAGCCGACTGATCACAGGCCGCTCTGGAAACACCATATATTTT	CASRLITGRSGNTIYF
TRBV2	TRBJ2-1	.	TRBD2	TGTGCCAGTACAACGGGACTAGCGGCCCTCAATGAGCAGTTCTTC	CASTTGLAALNEQFF
TRBV7-9	TRBJ2-1	.	TRBD2	TGTGCCAGCAGCTTAATCCTGGTGACTAGCTACCAACTCGAGCAGTTCTTC	CASSLILVTSYQLEQFF
TRBV11-2	TRBJ2-3	.	.	TGTGCCAGCAGCTTAGGCCCGGGGCCCCGCACAGATACGCAGTATTTT	CASSLGPGPRTDTQYF
TRBV18	TRBJ2-3	few	.	TGTGCCAGCTCACCACAGGGGGATACGCAGTATTTT	CASSPQGDTQYF
TRBV5-4	TRBJ2-1	.	.	TGTGCCAGCAGCGCTACGGGACACGTGAACAATGAGCAGTTCTTC	CASSATGHVNNEQFF
TRBV12-1	TRBJ2-3	once	.	TGTGCCAGCATAGCGCCAGGAGGAACCCACTGCACAGATACGCAGTATTTT	CASIAPGGTHCTDTQYF
TRBV7-6	TRBJ2-7	.	.	TGTGCCAGCAGCACCAACCTAGCGTCTAGCTCCTACGAGCAGTACTTC	CASSTNLASSSYEQYF
TRBV4-2	TRBJ1-2	.	.	TGTGCCAGCAGCCAAGATCAGGGCAACTATGGCTACACCTTC	CASSQDQGNYGYTF
TRBV6-1	TRBJ1-1	.	.	TGTGCCAGCAGTCACGGGAGCACTGAAGCTTTCTTT	CASSHGSTEAFF
TRBV7-9	TRBJ1-3	.	.	TGTGCCAGCAGCCCGGTGGCAGGGCTGGGAAACACCATATATTTT	CASSPVAGLGNTIYF
TRBV5-6	TRBJ2-7	.	.	TGTGCCAGCAGCCTTACCAAAGGGCCTGGCTACGAGCAGTACTTC	CASSLTKGPGYEQYF
TRBV28	TRBJ2-7	.	TRBD2	TGTGCCAGCAGGTCACCGGCGGGAGGGCCCTACGAGCAGTACTTC	CASRSPAGGPYEQYF
TRBV10-1	TRBJ1-1	.	.	TGCGCCAGCAGTGAGGGGGGAATGAACACTGAAGCTTTCTTT	CASSEGGMNTEAFF
TRBV9	TRBJ1-1	.	.	TGTGCCAGCAGCGTGAACTATTTTAACACTGAAGCTTTCTTT	CASSVNYFNTEAFF
TRBV18	TRBJ1-5	.	TRBD1	TGTGCCAGCTCGCCTGCCAGGGGGCATAGTCAGCCCCAGCATTTT	CASSPARGHSQPQHF
TRBV6-1	TRBJ1-5	.	.	TGTGCCAGCAGTGAATCTGGGGGCGGTCAGCCCCAGCATTTT	CASSESGGGQPQHF
TRBV5-1	TRBJ2-7	few	.	TGCGCCAGCAGCTTGGACCGGGGGTTCTCCTACGAGCAGTACTTC	CASSLDRGFSYEQYF
TRBV15	TRBJ1-5	.	.	TGTGCCACCAGCAGAGATCGGTGGGATCAGCCCCAGCATTTT	CATSRDRWDQPQHF